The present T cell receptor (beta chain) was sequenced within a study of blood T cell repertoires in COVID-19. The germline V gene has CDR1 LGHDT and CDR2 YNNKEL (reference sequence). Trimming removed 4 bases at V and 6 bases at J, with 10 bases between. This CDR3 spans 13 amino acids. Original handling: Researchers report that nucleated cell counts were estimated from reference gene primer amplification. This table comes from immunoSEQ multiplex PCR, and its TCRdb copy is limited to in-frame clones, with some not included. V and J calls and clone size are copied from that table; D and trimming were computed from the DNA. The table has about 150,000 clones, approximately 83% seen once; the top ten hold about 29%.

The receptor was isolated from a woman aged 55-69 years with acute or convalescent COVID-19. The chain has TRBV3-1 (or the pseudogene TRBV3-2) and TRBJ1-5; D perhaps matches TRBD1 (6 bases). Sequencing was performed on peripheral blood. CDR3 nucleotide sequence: TGTGCCAGCAGCCCACAGGGAAGTCAGCCCCAGCATTTT. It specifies CASSPQGSQPQHF.